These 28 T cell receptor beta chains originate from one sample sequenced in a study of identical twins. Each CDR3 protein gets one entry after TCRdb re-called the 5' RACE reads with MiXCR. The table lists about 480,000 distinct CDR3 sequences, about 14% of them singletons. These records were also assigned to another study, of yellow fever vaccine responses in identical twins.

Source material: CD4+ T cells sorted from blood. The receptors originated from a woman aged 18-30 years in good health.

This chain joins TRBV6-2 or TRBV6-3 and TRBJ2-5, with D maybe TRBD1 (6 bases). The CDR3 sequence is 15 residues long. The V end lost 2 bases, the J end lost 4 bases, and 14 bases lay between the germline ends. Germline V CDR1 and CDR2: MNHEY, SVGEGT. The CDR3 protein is CASSYRPGVRETQYF. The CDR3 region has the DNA TGTGCCAGCAGTTACCGGCCAGGGGTACGAGAGACCCAGTACTTC.

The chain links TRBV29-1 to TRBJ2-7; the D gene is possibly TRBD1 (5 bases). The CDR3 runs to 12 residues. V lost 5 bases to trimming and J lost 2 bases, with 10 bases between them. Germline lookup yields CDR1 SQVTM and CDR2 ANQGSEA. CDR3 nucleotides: TGCAGCGTTAAGGCAGGGACCTACGAGCAGTACTTC. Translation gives CSVKAGTYEQYF.

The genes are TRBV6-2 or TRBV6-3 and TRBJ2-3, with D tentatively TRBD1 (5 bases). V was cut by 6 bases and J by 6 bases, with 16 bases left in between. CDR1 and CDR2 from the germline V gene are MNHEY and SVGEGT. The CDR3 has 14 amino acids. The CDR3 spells CASRFRVLVDTQYF. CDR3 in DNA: TGTGCCAGCAGATTCAGGGTTCTCGTGGATACGCAGTATTTT.

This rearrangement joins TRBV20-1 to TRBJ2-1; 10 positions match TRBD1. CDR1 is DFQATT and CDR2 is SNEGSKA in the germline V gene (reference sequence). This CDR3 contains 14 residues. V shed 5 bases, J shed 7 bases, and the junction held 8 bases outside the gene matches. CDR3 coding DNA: TGCAGTGCTCCCGGGGACAGGGGTGTTAATGAGCAGTTCTTC. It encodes CSAPGDRGVNEQFF.

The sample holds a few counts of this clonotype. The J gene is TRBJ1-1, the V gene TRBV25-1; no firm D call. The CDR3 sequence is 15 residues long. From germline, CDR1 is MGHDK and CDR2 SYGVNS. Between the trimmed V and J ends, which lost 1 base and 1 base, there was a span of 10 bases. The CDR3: CASSEFGSKNTEAFF. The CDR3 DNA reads TGTGCCAGCAGTGAATTTGGCAGTAAGAACACTGAAGCTTTCTTT.

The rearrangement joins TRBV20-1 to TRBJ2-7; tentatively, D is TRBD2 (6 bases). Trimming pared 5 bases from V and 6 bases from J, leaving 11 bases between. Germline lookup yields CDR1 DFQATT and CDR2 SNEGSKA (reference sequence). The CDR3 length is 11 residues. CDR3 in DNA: TGCAGTGCTCGCTCGGAGGGCGAGCAGTACTTC. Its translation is CSARSEGEQYF.

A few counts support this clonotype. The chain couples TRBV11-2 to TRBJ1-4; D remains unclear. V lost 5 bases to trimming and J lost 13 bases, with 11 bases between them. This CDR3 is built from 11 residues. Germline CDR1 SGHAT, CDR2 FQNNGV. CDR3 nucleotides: TGTGCCAGCAGCGCAATAGGAGCACTGTTTTTT. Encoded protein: CASSAIGALFF.

CDR3 sequence reads: CASSLGGGQGANEQFF. The DNA for the CDR3 is TGTGCCAGCAGCCTGGGTGGGGGACAGGGGGCGAATGAGCAGTTCTTC. This chain joins TRBV7-2 and TRBJ2-1, with TRBD1 identical over 12 bases. The V and J ends lost 5 bases and 7 bases, in that order; junction bases with no gene match: 9. In germline, CDR1 is SGHTA, CDR2 FQGNSA. The CDR3 is 16 residues long.

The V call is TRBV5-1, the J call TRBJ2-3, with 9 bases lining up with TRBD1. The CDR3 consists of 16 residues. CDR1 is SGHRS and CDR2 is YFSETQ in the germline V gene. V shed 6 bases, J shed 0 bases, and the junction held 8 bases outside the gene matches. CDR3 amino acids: CASILGTGISTDTQYF. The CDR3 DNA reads TGCGCCAGCATCCTAGGGACAGGGATTAGCACAGATACGCAGTATTTT. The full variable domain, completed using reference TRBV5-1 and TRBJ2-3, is KAGVTQTPRYLIKTRGQQVTLSCSPISGHRSVSWYQQTPGQGLQFLFEYFSETQRNKGNFPGRFSGRQFSNSRSEMNVSTLELGDSALYLCASILGTGISTDTQYFGPGTRLTVL.

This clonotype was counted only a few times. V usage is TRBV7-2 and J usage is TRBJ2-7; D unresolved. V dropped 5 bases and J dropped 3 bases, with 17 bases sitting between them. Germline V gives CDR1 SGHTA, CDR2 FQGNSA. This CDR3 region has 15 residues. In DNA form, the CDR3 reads TGTGCCAGCAGCAAAGGCCGTCCTGCCAACTACGAGCAGTACTTC. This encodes CASSKGRPANYEQYF.

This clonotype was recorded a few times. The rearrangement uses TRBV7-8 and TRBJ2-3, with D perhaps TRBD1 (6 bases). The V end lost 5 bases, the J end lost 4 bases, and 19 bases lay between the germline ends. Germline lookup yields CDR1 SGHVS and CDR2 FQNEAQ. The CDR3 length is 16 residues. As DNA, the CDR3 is TGTGCCAGCAGCCTACAGGGTGGGATAGGGTCAGATACGCAGTATTTT. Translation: CASSLQGGIGSDTQYF.

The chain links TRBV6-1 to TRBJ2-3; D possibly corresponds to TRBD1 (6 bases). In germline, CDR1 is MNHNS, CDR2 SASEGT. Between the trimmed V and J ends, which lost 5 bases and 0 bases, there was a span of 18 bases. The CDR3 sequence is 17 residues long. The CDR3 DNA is TGTGCCAGCAGTCCCGGCAAGTTCGGGACAAGCACAGATACGCAGTATTTT. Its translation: CASSPGKFGTSTDTQYF.

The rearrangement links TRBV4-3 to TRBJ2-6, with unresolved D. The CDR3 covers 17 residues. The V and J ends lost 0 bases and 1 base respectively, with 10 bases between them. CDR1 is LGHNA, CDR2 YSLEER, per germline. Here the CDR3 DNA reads TGCGCCAGCAGCCAAGAGCTCACAGCTTCTGGGGCCAACGTCCTGACTTTC. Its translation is CASSQELTASGANVLTF.

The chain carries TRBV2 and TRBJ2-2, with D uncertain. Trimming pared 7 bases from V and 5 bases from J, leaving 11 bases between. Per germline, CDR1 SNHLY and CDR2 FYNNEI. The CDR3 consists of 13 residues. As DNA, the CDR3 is TGTGCCAGCACCCCTTGGGGTACCGGGGAGCTGTTTTTT. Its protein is CASTPWGTGELFF.

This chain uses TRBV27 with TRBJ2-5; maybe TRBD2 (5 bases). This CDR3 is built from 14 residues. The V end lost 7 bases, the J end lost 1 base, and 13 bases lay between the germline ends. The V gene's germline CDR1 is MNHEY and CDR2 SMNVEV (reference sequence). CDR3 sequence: CASKWTGTQETQYF. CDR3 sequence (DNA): TGTGCCAGCAAGTGGACGGGAACCCAAGAGACCCAGTACTTC.

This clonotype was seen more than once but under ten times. CDR3: CASSFSGRITDTQYF. In nucleotides, the CDR3 is TGTGCCAGCAGCTTTAGCGGGAGAATCACAGATACGCAGTATTTT. The chain employs TRBV7-8 and TRBJ2-3; the match to TRBD2 covers 9 bases. The germline gives CDR1 SGHVS, CDR2 FQNEAQ. Losses at the gene ends were 3 bases for V and 2 bases for J; bases not matched to a gene: 3. The CDR3 totals 15 residues.

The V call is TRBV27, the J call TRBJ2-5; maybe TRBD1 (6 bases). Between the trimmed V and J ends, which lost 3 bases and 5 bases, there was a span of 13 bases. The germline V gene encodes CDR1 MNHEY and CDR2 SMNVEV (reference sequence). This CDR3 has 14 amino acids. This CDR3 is CASSFLGAGETQYF. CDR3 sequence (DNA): TGTGCCAGCAGTTTTTTGGGGGCAGGTGAGACCCAGTACTTC.

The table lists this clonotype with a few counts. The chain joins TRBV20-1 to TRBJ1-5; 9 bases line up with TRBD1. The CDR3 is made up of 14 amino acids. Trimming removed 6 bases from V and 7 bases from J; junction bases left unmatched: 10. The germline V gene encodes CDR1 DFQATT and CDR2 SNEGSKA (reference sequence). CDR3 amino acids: CSAHGRQGVQPQHF. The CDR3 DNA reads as TGCAGTGCCCACGGGAGACAGGGGGTCCAGCCCCAGCATTTT.

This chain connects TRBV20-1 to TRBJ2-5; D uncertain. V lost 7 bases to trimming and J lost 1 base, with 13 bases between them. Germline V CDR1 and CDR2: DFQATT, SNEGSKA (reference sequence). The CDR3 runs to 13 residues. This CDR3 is CSVPPGTQETQYF. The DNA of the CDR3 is TGCAGTGTCCCCCCGGGCACCCAAGAGACCCAGTACTTC.

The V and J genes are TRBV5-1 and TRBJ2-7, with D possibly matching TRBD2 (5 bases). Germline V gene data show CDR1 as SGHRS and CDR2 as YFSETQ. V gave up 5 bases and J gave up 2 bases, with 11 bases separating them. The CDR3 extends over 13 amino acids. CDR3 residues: CASSNSGAYEQYF. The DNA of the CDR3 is TGCGCCAGCAGTAACAGCGGCGCCTACGAGCAGTACTTC.

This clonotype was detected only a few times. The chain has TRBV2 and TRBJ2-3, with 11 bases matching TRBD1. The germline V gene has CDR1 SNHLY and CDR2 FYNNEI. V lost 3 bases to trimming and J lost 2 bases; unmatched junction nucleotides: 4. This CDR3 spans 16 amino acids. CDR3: CASSDRTGGDTDTQYF. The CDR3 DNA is TGTGCCAGCAGTGACCGGACAGGGGGCGACACAGATACGCAGTATTTT.

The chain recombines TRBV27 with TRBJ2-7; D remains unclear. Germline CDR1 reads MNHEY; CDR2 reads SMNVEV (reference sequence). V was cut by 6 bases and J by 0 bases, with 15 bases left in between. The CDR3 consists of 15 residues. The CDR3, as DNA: TGTGCCAGCAGGTCGCTAGTACTCAGCTCCTACGAGCAGTACTTC. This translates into CASRSLVLSSYEQYF.

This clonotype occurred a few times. The CDR3 here is CASGAGRQETQYF. As DNA, the CDR3 is TGCGCCAGCGGGGCCGGGCGACAAGAGACCCAGTACTTC. The V gene is TRBV4-1, the J gene TRBJ2-5; D is possibly TRBD1 (5 bases). Germline CDR1 MGHRA, CDR2 YSYEKL. Trimming cost V 8 bases and J 2 bases, with 12 bases left between them. The CDR3 length is 13 residues.

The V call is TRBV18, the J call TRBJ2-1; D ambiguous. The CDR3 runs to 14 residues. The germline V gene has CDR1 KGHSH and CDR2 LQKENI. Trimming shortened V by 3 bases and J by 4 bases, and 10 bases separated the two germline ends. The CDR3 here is CASSPAATYNEQFF. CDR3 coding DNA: TGTGCCAGCTCACCCGCCGCCACTTACAATGAGCAGTTCTTC.

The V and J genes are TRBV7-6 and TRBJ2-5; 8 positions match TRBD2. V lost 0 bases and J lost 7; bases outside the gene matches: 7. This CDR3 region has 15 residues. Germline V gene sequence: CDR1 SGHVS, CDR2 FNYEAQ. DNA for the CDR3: TGTGCCAGCAGCTTAGCGTCCAGCGGGGGAGGGACCCAGTACTTC. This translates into CASSLASSGGGTQYF.

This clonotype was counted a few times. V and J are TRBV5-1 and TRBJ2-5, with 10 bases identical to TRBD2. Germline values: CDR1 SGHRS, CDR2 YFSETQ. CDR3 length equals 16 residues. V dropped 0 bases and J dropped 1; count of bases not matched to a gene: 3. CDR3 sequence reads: CASSLESGGAQETQYF. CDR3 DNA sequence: TGCGCCAGCAGCTTGGAGAGCGGGGGGGCCCAAGAGACCCAGTACTTC.

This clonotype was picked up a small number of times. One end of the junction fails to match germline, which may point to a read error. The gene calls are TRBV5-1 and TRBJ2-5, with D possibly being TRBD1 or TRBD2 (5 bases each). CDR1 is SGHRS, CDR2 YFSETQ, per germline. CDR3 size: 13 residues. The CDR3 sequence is CASREGDQETQYF. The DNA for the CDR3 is TGCGCCAGCAGAGAAGGGGACCAGGAGACCCAGTACTTC.

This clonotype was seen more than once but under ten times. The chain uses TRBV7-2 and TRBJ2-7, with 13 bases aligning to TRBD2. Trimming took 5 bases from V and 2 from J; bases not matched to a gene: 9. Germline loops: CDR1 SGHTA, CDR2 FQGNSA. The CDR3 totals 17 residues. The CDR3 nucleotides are TGTGCCAGCAGCCTCGGGACTAGCGGGGCCAAGCCCTACGAGCAGTACTTC. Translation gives CASSLGTSGAKPYEQYF. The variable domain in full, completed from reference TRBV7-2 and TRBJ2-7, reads GAGVSQSPSNKVTEKGKDVELRCDPISGHTALYWYRQSLGQGLEFLIYFQGNSAPDKSGLPSDRFSAERTGGSVSTLTIQRTQQEDSAVYLCASSLGTSGAKPYEQYFGPGTRLTVT.